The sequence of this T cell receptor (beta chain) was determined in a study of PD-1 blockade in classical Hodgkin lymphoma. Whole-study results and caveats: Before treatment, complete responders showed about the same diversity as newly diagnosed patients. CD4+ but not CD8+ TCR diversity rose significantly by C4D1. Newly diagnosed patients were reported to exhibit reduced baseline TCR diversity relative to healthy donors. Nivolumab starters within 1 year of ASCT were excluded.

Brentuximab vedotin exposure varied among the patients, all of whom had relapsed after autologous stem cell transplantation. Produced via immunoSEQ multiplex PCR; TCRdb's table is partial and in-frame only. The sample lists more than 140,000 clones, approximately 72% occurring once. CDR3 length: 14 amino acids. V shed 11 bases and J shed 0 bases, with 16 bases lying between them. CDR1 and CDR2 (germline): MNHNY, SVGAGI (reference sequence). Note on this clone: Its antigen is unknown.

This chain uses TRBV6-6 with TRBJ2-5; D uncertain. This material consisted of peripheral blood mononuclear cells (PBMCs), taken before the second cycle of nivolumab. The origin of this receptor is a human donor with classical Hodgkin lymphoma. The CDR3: CASHALRNQETQYF. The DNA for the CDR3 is TGTGCCTCCCATGCATTAAGAAACCAAGAGACCCAGTACTTC.